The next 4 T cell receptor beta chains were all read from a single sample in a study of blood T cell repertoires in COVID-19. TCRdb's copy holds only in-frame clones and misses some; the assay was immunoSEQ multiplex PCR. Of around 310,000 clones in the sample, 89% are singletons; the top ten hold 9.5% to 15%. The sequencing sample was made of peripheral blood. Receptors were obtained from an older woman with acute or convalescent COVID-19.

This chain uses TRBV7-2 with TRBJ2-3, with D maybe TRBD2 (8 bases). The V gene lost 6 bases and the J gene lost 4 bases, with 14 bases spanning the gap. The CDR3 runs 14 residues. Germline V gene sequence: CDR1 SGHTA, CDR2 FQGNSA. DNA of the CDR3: TGTGCCAGCAGAATAGCGGGACAGCCAGATACGCAGTATTTT. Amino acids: CASRIAGQPDTQYF.

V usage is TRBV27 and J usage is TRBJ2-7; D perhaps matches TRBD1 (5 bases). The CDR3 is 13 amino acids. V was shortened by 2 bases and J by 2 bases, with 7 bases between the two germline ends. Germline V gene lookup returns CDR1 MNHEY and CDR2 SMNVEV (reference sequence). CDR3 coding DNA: TGTGCCAGCAGTTTACAGGGTCCCTACGAGCAGTACTTC. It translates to CASSLQGPYEQYF.

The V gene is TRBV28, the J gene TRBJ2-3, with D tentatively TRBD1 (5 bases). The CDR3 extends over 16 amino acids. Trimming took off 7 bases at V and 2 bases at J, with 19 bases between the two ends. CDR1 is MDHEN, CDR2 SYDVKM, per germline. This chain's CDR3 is CASTPPLDIFTDTQYF. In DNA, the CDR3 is TGTGCCAGCACCCCCCCTTTGGACATATTCACAGATACGCAGTATTTT. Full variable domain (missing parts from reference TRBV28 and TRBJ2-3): DVKVTQSSRYLVKRTGEKVFLECVQDMDHENMFWYRQDPGLGLRLIYFSYDVKMKEKGDIPEGYSVSREKKERFSLILESASTNQTSMYLCASTPPLDIFTDTQYFGPGTRLTVL.

The CDR3 loop is CASSPALLFSGNTIYF. CDR3 nucleotides: TGTGCCAGCTCACCAGCGCTCCTCTTCTCTGGAAACACCATATATTTT. The chain couples TRBV18 to TRBJ1-3; D gene unclear. The CDR3 totals 16 residues. V lost 2 bases and J lost 0, with 11 bases in between. CDR1 and CDR2 from the germline V gene are KGHSH and LQKENI. The full variable domain, rest sourced from reference TRBV18 and TRBJ1-3, is NAGVMQNPRHLVRRRGQEARLRCSPMKGHSHVYWYRQLPEEGLKFMVYLQKENIIDESGMPKERFSAEFPKEGPSILRIQQVVRGDSAAYFCASSPALLFSGNTIYFGEGSWLTVV.